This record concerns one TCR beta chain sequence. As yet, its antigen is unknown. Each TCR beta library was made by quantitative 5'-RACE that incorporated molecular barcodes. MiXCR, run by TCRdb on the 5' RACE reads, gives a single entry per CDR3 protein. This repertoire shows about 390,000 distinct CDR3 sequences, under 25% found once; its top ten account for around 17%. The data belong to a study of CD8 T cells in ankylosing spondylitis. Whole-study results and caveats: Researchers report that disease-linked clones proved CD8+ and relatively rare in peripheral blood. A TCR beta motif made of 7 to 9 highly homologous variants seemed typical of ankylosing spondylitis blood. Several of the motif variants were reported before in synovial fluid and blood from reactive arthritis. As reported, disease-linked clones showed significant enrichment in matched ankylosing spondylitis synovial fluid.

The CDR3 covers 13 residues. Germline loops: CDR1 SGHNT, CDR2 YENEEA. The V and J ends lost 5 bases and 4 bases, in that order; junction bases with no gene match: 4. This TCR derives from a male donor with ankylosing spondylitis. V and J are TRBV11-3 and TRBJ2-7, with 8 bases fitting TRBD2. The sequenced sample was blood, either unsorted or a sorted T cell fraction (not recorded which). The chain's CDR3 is CASSRTSNYEQYF. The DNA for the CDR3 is TGTGCCAGCAGCCGGACTAGCAATTACGAGCAGTACTTC. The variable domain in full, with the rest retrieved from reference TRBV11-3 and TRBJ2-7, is EAGVVQSPRYKIIEKKQPVAFWCNPISGHNTLYWYLQNLGQGPELLIRYENEEAVDDSQLPKDRFSAERLKGVDSTLKIQPAELGDSAVYLCASSRTSNYEQYFGPGTRLTVT.